What follows is one T cell receptor beta chain and its context. The data belong to a study of cytomegalovirus exposure and HLA in healthy donors. V was pared by 4 bases and J by 7 bases, with 7 bases of the junction left unmatched. The CDR3 covers 14 residues. Germline CDR1 SGHKS, CDR2 YYEKEE (reference sequence). The PCR employed 60 Vbeta primers together with 13 Jbeta primers. Method: immunoSEQ multiplex PCR; TCRdb's copy keeps in-frame clones and lacks some. The table includes roughly 190,000 clones, around 81% detected once. The TCR originated in a man aged 18 to 30 in good health and CMV-seronegative. The sequenced material came from PBMCs. This chain uses TRBV5-5 with TRBJ2-1, with 8 bases matching TRBD2. CDR3 coding DNA: TGTGCCAGCAGCCGGACTAGCCTCTGGAATGAGCAGTTCTTC. Its translation: CASSRTSLWNEQFF.